The 24 T cell receptor beta chains below come from one sample, sequenced in a study of human T cells and chemical hapten exposure. The sample's time point: healthy volunteer bleed at 6 weeks. From whole blood left unfractionated, total RNA was extracted. MiXCR was run by TCRdb on the RACE reads, yielding one entry per CDR3 protein. The repertoire holds 60,000 to 90,000 distinct CDR3 sequences, with around 9.4% as singletons. Sequencing was performed on whole blood. The receptors were sampled from a female donor in good health. Some clones in this sample may be carry-over from other donors' samples.

Notes on this clonotype: With a much larger clone just one base away, this may be a read error. J is TRBJ2-3 and V is TRBV9; D is uncertain. The V gene's germline CDR1 is SGDLS and CDR2 YYNGEE. The CDR3 runs 12 residues. The CDR3 protein is CANSVMADTQYF. The CDR3 DNA reads as TGTGCCAACAGCGTAATGGCAGATACGCAGTATTTT.

This clonotype has just a few counts. This sequence joins TRBV2 and TRBJ1-6, with 8 bases identical to TRBD1. J lost 8 bases, V lost 6 bases, and 9 bases had no gene match. The germline V gene encodes CDR1 SNHLY and CDR2 FYNNEI. CDR3 length equals 15 residues. The CDR3 nucleotides read TGTGCCAGCAGCATCCTACAGGGGGAGGATTCACCCCTCCACTTT. Residues: CASSILQGEDSPLHF.

The chain recombines TRBV14 with TRBJ2-3, with a possible D match to TRBD1 (6 bases). The CDR3 consists of 16 residues. Germline V gene sequence: CDR1 SGHDN, CDR2 FVKESK. Trimming took off 4 bases at V and 2 bases at J, with 16 bases between the two ends. The CDR3 sequence: CASSPPEDRHTDTQYF. The CDR3 DNA is TGTGCCAGCAGCCCCCCTGAGGACAGACACACAGATACGCAGTATTTT.

Comment on this clonotype: A much larger clone sits a single nucleotide away, making a read error possible. The J gene is TRBJ1-1, the V gene TRBV27, with D possibly matching TRBD1 (5 bases). The CDR3 covers 15 residues. Trimming left V 3 bases short and J 0 bases short, with 11 bases between. Germline V gives CDR1 MNHEY, CDR2 SMNVEV (reference sequence). This CDR3 is CASSFKGTMNTEAFF. Written as DNA, the CDR3 is TGTGCCAGCAGTTTCAAGGGGACTATGAACACTGAAGCTTTCTTT.

This clonotype has a count of ten or more. The chain joins TRBV2 to TRBJ2-3, with 8 bases aligning to TRBD2. There are 14 residues in the CDR3. V gave up 6 bases and J gave up 7 bases; unmatched junction bases: 9. CDR1 and CDR2 from the germline V gene are SNHLY and FYNNEI. The CDR3 nucleotides are TGTGCCAGCAGCGGGAGCGGGGGCCTAAATACGCAGTATTTT. Its protein product is CASSGSGGLNTQYF.

With respect to this clonotype: Being one base from a much bigger clone, this may be a read error. V and J are TRBV20-1 and TRBJ1-1, with 7 positions matching TRBD1. This CDR3 region has 11 residues. Germline V CDR1 and CDR2: DFQATT, SNEGSKA (reference sequence). V lost 5 bases, J lost 11 bases, and 8 bases stayed unmatched. In DNA, the CDR3 is TGCAGTGCTGGAAGACAGGGCCAGGCTTTCTTT. As protein: CSAGRQGQAFF.

This clonotype was detected ten times or more. V is TRBV29-1 and J is TRBJ1-1; 7 bases are a match to TRBD1. Germline V gene data show CDR1 as SQVTM and CDR2 as ANQGSEA. J gave up 3 bases and V 4 bases, and 8 bases lay outside the gene matches. This CDR3 comprises 14 residues. CDR3 DNA sequence: TGCAGCGTTGCCGCGACAGGGATCCACACTGAAGCTTTCTTT. Its protein is CSVAATGIHTEAFF.

This clonotype occurred many times. V is TRBV7-2 and J is TRBJ2-3; D may be TRBD1 (5 bases). With 5 bases removed from V and 1 base from J, the gap between germline ends came to 13 bases. The CDR3 spans 15 residues. Germline V gene sequence: CDR1 SGHTA, CDR2 FQGNSA. The CDR3 sequence: CASSQGAIRTDTQYF. The CDR3 DNA follows: TGTGCCAGCAGCCAAGGGGCTATCCGCACAGATACGCAGTATTTT.

This clonotype was seen ten or more times. The chain combines TRBV30 with TRBJ2-3, with D possibly TRBD2 on 7 matching bases. Germline values: CDR1 GTSNPN, CDR2 SVGIG (reference sequence). Trimming took off 4 bases at V and 3 bases at J, with 11 bases between the two ends. There are 13 residues in the CDR3. CDR3 DNA: TGTGCCTGGACTAGGGGGGGGACAGATACGCAGTATTTT. Its translation is CAWTRGGTDTQYF. Full variable domain (missing parts from reference TRBV30 and TRBJ2-3): SQTIHQWPATLVQPVGSPLSLECTVEGTSNPNLYWYRQAAGRGLQLLFYSVGIGQISSEVPQNLSASRPQDRQFILSSKKLLLSDSGFYLCAWTRGGTDTQYFGPGTRLTVL.

This rearrangement joins TRBV5-8 to TRBJ2-1, with unresolved D. This CDR3 is built from 13 residues. V shed 4 bases and J shed 2 bases, with 7 bases lying between them. CDR1 SGHTS and CDR2 YDEGEE come from the germline V gene. The DNA of the CDR3 is TGTGCCAGCAGCGGCAATACCTACAATGAGCAGTTCTTC. Encoded protein: CASSGNTYNEQFF.

This clonotype was detected once. At one end, the junction sequence differs from germline, possibly due to a read error. The chain combines TRBV7-2 with TRBJ1-6; 11 bases line up with TRBD1. The CDR3 spans 16 residues. The V gene's germline CDR1 is SGHTA and CDR2 FQGNSA. CDR3 loop: CTNSLAGQGGSSPLHF. The CDR3 coding sequence is TGTACCAACAGCTTAGCGGGACAGGGGGGTTCGTCACCCCTCCACTTT.

This clonotype was seen at least ten times. Likely a read error: the CDR3 ends without its conserved phenylalanine or tryptophan. Because the CDR3's place on the DNA is in doubt, the DNA is left out and the CDR3 is given as listed by TCRdb. This rearrangement joins TRBV5-6 to TRBJ1-2; the DNA was not compared with TRBD1, the D call given in the table. Germline V gene sequence: CDR1 SGHDT, CDR2 YYEEEE. The CDR3 is 14 amino acids long, termini counted. Here the CDR3 reads CASSLGVYMTGTES.

CDR3 sequence (DNA): TGTGCCACGGCGGTCGAAAGGAGCTCCTACGAGCAGTACTTC. Encoded protein: CATAVERSSYEQYF. The chain is built from TRBV6-5 and TRBJ2-7; the D is unclear. Per the germline V gene, CDR1 is MNHEY and CDR2 is SVGAGI. CDR3 length: 14 residues. V dropped 10 bases and J dropped 0 bases, with 16 bases sitting between them.

J is TRBJ2-3 and V is TRBV2; perhaps TRBD1 as D (5 bases). Trimming cost V 4 bases and J 1 base, with 12 bases left between them. The CDR3 is made up of 15 amino acids. CDR1 SNHLY and CDR2 FYNNEI come from the germline V gene. This chain's CDR3 is CASSAWGSGTDTQYF. The CDR3 region has the DNA TGTGCCAGCAGTGCGTGGGGCTCGGGCACAGATACGCAGTATTTT.

This clonotype was found a few times. V gene TRBV9 combines with J gene TRBJ2-7; D perhaps matches TRBD1 (5 bases). CDR3 length: 14 residues. V lost 4 bases and J lost 4, with 15 bases in between. In germline, CDR1 is SGDLS, CDR2 YYNGEE. The CDR3 sequence is CASSPRQGQYEQYF. CDR3 nucleotide sequence: TGTGCCAGCAGCCCCCGCCAGGGCCAATACGAGCAGTACTTC.

The gene calls are TRBV2 and TRBJ2-3, with a tentative D call TRBD1 (5 bases). V was cut by 4 bases and J by 8 bases, with 13 bases left in between. In germline, CDR1 is SNHLY, CDR2 FYNNEI. The CDR3 totals 13 residues. CDR3 loop: CASSAAPRATQYF. CDR3 nucleotides: TGTGCCAGCAGTGCAGCGCCCAGGGCTACGCAGTATTTT.

This clonotype has more than one count but fewer than ten. The chain carries TRBV7-2 and TRBJ2-3, with 9 bases lining up with TRBD2. The CDR3 runs to 15 residues. Germline V CDR1 and CDR2: SGHTA, FQGNSA. V dropped 0 bases and J dropped 3; count of bases not matched to a gene: 1. The CDR3 DNA reads as TGTGCCAGCAGCTTAGCTAGCGGGGGAACAGATACGCAGTATTTT. It yields the protein CASSLASGGTDTQYF.

The V gene is TRBV7-2, the J gene TRBJ2-3; D could derive from TRBD1 or TRBD2 (6 bases each). V dropped 0 bases and J dropped 8 bases, with 15 bases sitting between them. Per the germline V gene, CDR1 is SGHTA and CDR2 is FQGNSA. The CDR3 length is 15 residues. CDR3 DNA: TGTGCCAGCAGCTTAGCCCGGGGGCTCCCCAGTACGCAGTATTTT. Translated, it gives CASSLARGLPSTQYF.

This clonotype was seen many times. The chain links TRBV19 to TRBJ1-6; maybe TRBD1 (6 bases). This CDR3 is 15 amino acids long. Germline V gene lookup returns CDR1 LNHDA and CDR2 SQIVND (reference sequence). The V end was cut by 3 bases, the J end by 7 bases, with 13 bases between. The chain's CDR3 is CASSISAGDNSPLHF. The CDR3, as DNA: TGTGCCAGTAGTATCTCGGCAGGGGACAATTCACCCCTCCACTTT.

This clonotype was seen repeatedly, ten times or more. Written as DNA, the CDR3 is TGCGCCAGCAGCTTCGGAGGGCCCCGCACAGATACGCAGTATTTT. This encodes CASSFGGPRTDTQYF. The chain combines TRBV5-1 with TRBJ2-3; tentatively, D is TRBD2 (6 bases). The germline V gene has CDR1 SGHRS and CDR2 YFSETQ. The CDR3 has 15 residues. The V end was cut by 2 bases, the J end by 1 base, with 11 bases between. Together with reference TRBV5-1 and TRBJ2-3, the CDR3 gives the full variable domain: KAGVTQTPRYLIKTRGQQVTLSCSPISGHRSVSWYQQTPGQGLQFLFEYFSETQRNKGNFPGRFSGRQFSNSRSEMNVSTLELGDSALYLCASSFGGPRTDTQYFGPGTRLTVL.

This clonotype turned up a few times. This chain connects TRBV14 to TRBJ1-1; TRBD1 is a possible D gene (5 bases). V was shortened by 2 bases and J by 4 bases, with 14 bases between the two germline ends. The CDR3 length is 15 residues. The V gene's germline CDR1 is SGHDN and CDR2 FVKESK. The CDR3, as DNA: TGTGCCAGCAGCCAACTACGGGGGGGTGGCACTGAAGCTTTCTTT. The encoded protein is CASSQLRGGGTEAFF. Complete variable domain (other parts from reference TRBV14 and TRBJ1-1): EAGVTQFPSHSVIEKGQTVTLRCDPISGHDNLYWYRRVMGKEIKFLLHFVKESKQDESGMPNNRFLAERTGGTYSTLKVQPAELEDSGVYFCASSQLRGGGTEAFFGQGTRLTVV.

This clonotype was picked up many times. V is TRBV20-1 and J is TRBJ1-5, with D perhaps matching TRBD1 (6 bases). Germline CDR1 reads DFQATT; CDR2 reads SNEGSKA (reference sequence). This CDR3 has 16 amino acids. Trimming took off 4 bases at V and 8 bases at J, with 24 bases between the two ends. In DNA form, the CDR3 reads TGCAGTGCTATAGAGACAGACCCCCAAGGGGGGGAGCCCCAGCATTTT. Its translation is CSAIETDPQGGEPQHF.

The sample holds many counts of this clonotype. The chain uses TRBV6-5 and TRBJ2-1, with a weak D call TRBD1 (5 bases). CDR1 MNHEY and CDR2 SVGAGI come from the germline V gene. Trimming stripped 5 bases from V and 9 bases from J, with 14 bases between. The CDR3 contains 13 residues. In DNA, the CDR3 is TGTGCCAGCAGTCCCACAAGGGGCGGTGAGCAGTTCTTC. Protein sequence: CASSPTRGGEQFF.

To note about this clonotype: Given a much more abundant clone one base away, this may be a read error. V usage is TRBV12-3 or TRBV12-4 and J usage is TRBJ2-4, with D tentatively TRBD1 or TRBD2 (5 bases each). The CDR3 has 15 amino acids. V lost 8 bases and J 5 bases, leaving 19 bases between the germline ends. Here the CDR3 reads CASSPLGVAENIQYF. The CDR3 coding sequence is TGTGCCAGCTCTCCCCTGGGGGTCGCCGAAAACATTCAGTACTTC.